Listed below are T cell receptor beta chains from one sample, sequenced in a study of T-cell reconstitution after alpha-beta-depleted transplantation in children. Via MiXCR, TCRdb re-called the PCR reads, giving one row per CDR3 protein. Here the sample spans around 130,000 distinct CDR3 sequences, 8% to 10% being singletons. Sequenced material: PBMCs, mostly from graft donor cells, taken 180 days after TCRalphabeta/CD19-depleted stem cell transplant. The origin of the receptors is a girl in the first two years of life who had a stem cell transplant for combined immunodeficiency, so the T cells may come from the graft donor. CDR3s include the opening cysteine and the closing phenylalanine or tryptophan. A D gene is named only where the DNA matches it firmly.

d_call j_call v_call cdr3_aa
- TRBJ1-2 TRBV7-2 CASRPTGSPISYTF
- TRBJ2-7 TRBV5-8 CASSTRTAYEQYF
- TRBJ1-6 TRBV7-2 CASSSARRSYNSPLHF
- TRBJ2-7 TRBV20-1 CSATMGLFYEQYF
TRBD2 TRBJ2-1 TRBV29-1 CSVERENDHNEQFF
- TRBJ2-2 TRBV12-3/TRBV12-4 CASSGLRSNTGELFF
- TRBJ2-7 TRBV20-1 CSARRDFHYEQYF
TRBD1 TRBJ1-4 TRBV29-1 CSVETGTGFEKLFF
TRBD2 TRBJ2-1 TRBV7-3 CASSASGISYNEQFF
TRBD1 TRBJ2-3 TRBV29-1 CSVEDYVQGSTDTQYF
TRBD1 TRBJ1-2 TRBV5-4 CASSIPGQGAEGYTF
- TRBJ2-7 TRBV20-1 CSARAVHEQYF
TRBD2 TRBJ2-1 TRBV27 CASSLLRGGDEQFF
TRBD1 TRBJ2-7 TRBV27 CASSHRGYEQYF
- TRBJ2-6 TRBV12-3/TRBV12-4 CASSLIPRANVLTF
- TRBJ1-5 TRBV11-2 CASSLYGQRLYSNQPQHF
TRBD1 TRBJ1-1 TRBV29-1 CSVADYRGGITEAFF
- TRBJ1-5 TRBV7-2 CASSLVYSNQPQHF
- TRBJ2-2 TRBV12-3/TRBV12-4 CASRGPQGTGELFF
TRBD1 TRBJ2-6 TRBV20-1 CSARVLTGAHSGANVLTF
- TRBJ2-5 TRBV29-1 CSVGAGSKETQYF
- TRBJ2-7 TRBV12-3/TRBV12-4 CASSLVREQYF